A single sample is the source of the 32 T cell receptor beta chains below, sequenced in a study of blood T cell repertoires in COVID-19. Sequenced by immunoSEQ multiplex PCR; TCRdb stores in-frame clones only, minus some. The sample shows approximately 190,000 clones, around 83% of them seen only once. Sequenced input: peripheral blood. The origin of the receptors is a woman aged 40 to 50 with acute or convalescent COVID-19.

The chain has TRBV27 and TRBJ1-2; D is ambiguous. Germline V gives CDR1 MNHEY, CDR2 SMNVEV (reference sequence). The CDR3 runs 14 residues. Trimming pared 4 bases from V and 4 bases from J, leaving 13 bases between. The CDR3 loop reads CASSYRGAGYGYTF. CDR3 nucleotide sequence: TGTGCCAGCAGTTATCGGGGTGCCGGCTATGGCTACACCTTC.

This chain connects TRBV2 to TRBJ1-2; 9 nucleotides align to TRBD1. CDR3 size: 14 residues. Germline V gene data show CDR1 as SNHLY and CDR2 as FYNNEI. V shed 2 bases, J shed 6 bases, and the junction held 4 bases outside the gene matches. The DNA of the CDR3 is TGTGCCAGCAGTGAAAGGAGGACAGGGGATGGCTACACCTTC. Amino acids: CASSERRTGDGYTF.

The chain couples TRBV6-5 to TRBJ1-6, with D possibly TRBD1 on 5 matching bases. The CDR3 runs to 15 residues. Per germline, CDR1 MNHEY and CDR2 SVGAGI. V was pared by 1 base and J by 7 bases, with 11 bases between. CDR3 protein: CASSYWRGRNSPLHF. The DNA for the CDR3 is TGTGCCAGCAGTTACTGGAGGGGTCGGAATTCACCCCTCCACTTT.

This clone has only one observation. The chain has TRBV6-5 and TRBJ1-6; D possibly corresponds to TRBD1 (5 bases). Germline V CDR1 and CDR2: MNHEY, SVGAGI. V lost 6 bases, J lost 7 bases, and 13 bases lay in between. The CDR3 loop spans 14 amino acids. In DNA, the CDR3 is TGTGCCAGCAGCGTCGACAGAGGCAATTCACCCCTCCACTTT. This sequence encodes CASSVDRGNSPLHF.

This chain's CDR3 is CAWSAFLQGGEKLFF. CDR3 in DNA: TGTGCCTGGAGTGCGTTTTTACAGGGGGGTGAAAAACTGTTTTTT. The chain joins TRBV30 to TRBJ1-4; 8 nucleotides align to TRBD1. J gave up 7 bases and V 1 base, and 8 bases lay outside the gene matches. The germline V gene encodes CDR1 GTSNPN and CDR2 SVGIG (reference sequence). CDR3 length equals 15 residues. The full variable domain, with the rest looked up from reference TRBV30 and TRBJ1-4, is SQTIHQWPATLVQPVGSPLSLECTVEGTSNPNLYWYRQAAGRGLQLLFYSVGIGQISSEVPQNLSASRPQDRQFILSSKKLLLSDSGFYLCAWSAFLQGGEKLFFGSGTQLSVL.

The chain employs TRBV28 and TRBJ1-5; D is possibly TRBD1 (5 bases). The V end lost 3 bases, the J end lost 3 bases, and 15 bases lay between the germline ends. Germline CDR1 reads MDHEN; CDR2 reads SYDVKM. The CDR3 loop spans 16 amino acids. The CDR3 coding sequence is TGTGCCAGCAGTTTCCCCCCCGACAGTTCCAATCAGCCCCAGCATTTT. It translates to CASSFPPDSSNQPQHF.

The chain links TRBV6-5 to TRBJ2-7, with D perhaps matching TRBD1 (5 bases). The CDR3 has 13 residues. The germline V and J ends were trimmed by 6 bases and 2 bases, with 11 bases remaining between them. CDR1 and CDR2 (germline): MNHEY, SVGAGI. CDR3 DNA: TGTGCCAGCAGCGTAGGGGCCGCCTACGAGCAGTACTTC. Protein: CASSVGAAYEQYF.

CDR3 in DNA: TGTGCCAGCAGCCAAGACCGGGAGGGGATGGGGGAGCAGTACTTC. This translates into CASSQDREGMGEQYF. The rearrangement joins TRBV3-1 (or the pseudogene TRBV3-2) to TRBJ2-7; 8 bases match TRBD2. CDR1 is LGHDT, CDR2 YNNKEL, per germline (reference sequence). Unmatched junction bases numbered 8, after V lost 0 bases and J lost 7 bases. The CDR3 has 15 residues.

The CDR3 DNA reads as TGTGCCAGCTCACAAGGACAGGGCTACGAGCAGTACTTC. It specifies CASSQGQGYEQYF. V and J are TRBV18 and TRBJ2-7, with TRBD1 matching 8 bases. The germline V gene has CDR1 KGHSH and CDR2 LQKENI. This CDR3 is built from 13 residues. With V trimmed by 4 bases and J by 3 bases, 2 bases remained unmatched.

The CDR3 is CASSLETPGGEKLFF. CDR3 in DNA: TGCGCCAGCAGCTTGGAGACTCCCGGCGGTGAAAAACTGTTTTTT. The V call is TRBV5-1, the J call TRBJ1-4; D unclear. Per the germline V gene, CDR1 is SGHRS and CDR2 is YFSETQ. Trimming removed 0 bases at V and 7 bases at J, with 13 bases between. The CDR3 totals 15 residues.

This chain links TRBV18 with TRBJ1-3, with D uncertain. V was pared by 3 bases and J by 1 base, with 7 bases between. From germline, CDR1 is KGHSH and CDR2 LQKENI. This CDR3 is built from 14 residues. The CDR3 DNA sequence: TGTGCCAGCTCACCTGCGGGATCTGGAAACACCATATATTTT. Translating gives CASSPAGSGNTIYF.

The rearrangement uses TRBV5-1 and TRBJ1-6, with 9 positions matching TRBD1. The CDR3 spans 15 residues. In germline, CDR1 is SGHRS, CDR2 YFSETQ. V dropped 3 bases and J dropped 9; count of bases not matched to a gene: 7. In DNA form, the CDR3 reads TGCGCCAGCAGCTCGACAGGGGGTGTAAGTTCACCCCTCCACTTT. It encodes CASSSTGGVSSPLHF.

The J gene is TRBJ2-7, the V gene TRBV7-3; tentative D call: TRBD2 (6 bases). This CDR3 contains 12 residues. Germline CDR1 SGHTA, CDR2 FQGTGA. V shed 5 bases and J shed 6 bases, with 11 bases lying between them. CDR3 coding DNA: TGTGCCAGCAGCCCCGACGGGGGCGAGCAGTACTTC. It translates to CASSPDGGEQYF. The complete variable domain, with remaining parts taken from reference TRBV7-3 and TRBJ2-7, reads GAGVSQTPSNKVTEKGKYVELRCDPISGHTALYWYRQSLGQGPEFLIYFQGTGAADDSGLPNDRFFAVRPEGSVSTLKIQRTERGDSAVYLCASSPDGGEQYFGPGTRLTVT.

This chain joins TRBV2 and TRBJ2-7; 9 nucleotides match TRBD2. Germline CDR1 is SNHLY and CDR2 is FYNNEI. V trimming: 4 bases; J trimming: 3 bases; junction bases outside the gene matches: 7. This CDR3 has 15 amino acids. The CDR3 region has the DNA TGTGCCAGCAGTGGGGAAGCGGGAGGCGACTACGAGCAGTACTTC. This gives the protein CASSGEAGGDYEQYF. Drawing the rest from reference TRBV2 and TRBJ2-7, the complete variable domain is EPEVTQTPSHQVTQMGQEVILRCVPISNHLYFYWYRQILGQKVEFLVSFYNNEISEKSEIFDDQFSVERPDGSNFTLKIRSTKLEDSAMYFCASSGEAGGDYEQYFGPGTRLTVT.

This clone turned up a few times. This rearrangement joins TRBV19 to TRBJ2-1, with 7 nucleotides matching TRBD2. The CDR3 runs 14 residues. The V gene's germline CDR1 is LNHDA and CDR2 SQIVND (reference sequence). Trimming cost V 8 bases and J 2 bases; bases outside gene matches: 6. The CDR3, as DNA: TGTGCCAGTCGGTCTAGCGGTGCCTACAATGAGCAGTTCTTC. Amino acid sequence: CASRSSGAYNEQFF.

The chain employs TRBV7-9 and TRBJ2-1, with 9 nucleotides matching TRBD2. The CDR3 sequence is 15 residues long. The V segment lost 5 bases and the J segment 2 bases; nucleotides outside the gene matches: 4. Per germline, CDR1 SEHNR and CDR2 FQNEAQ (reference sequence). CDR3 region: CASSPLAGAYNEQFF. In nucleotides, the CDR3 is TGTGCCAGCAGCCCCTTAGCGGGAGCCTACAATGAGCAGTTCTTC.

The chain combines TRBV5-5 with TRBJ2-7; the D gene is possibly TRBD2 (5 bases). The CDR3 length is 15 residues. Germline V gene lookup returns CDR1 SGHKS and CDR2 YYEKEE (reference sequence). V was pared by 0 bases and J by 2 bases, with 12 bases between. This CDR3 is CASSLVGSGTYEQYF. The CDR3 DNA follows: TGTGCCAGCAGCTTGGTTGGGTCGGGAACCTACGAGCAGTACTTC. The whole variable domain, remainder taken from reference TRBV5-5 and TRBJ2-7, is DAGVTQSPTHLIKTRGQQVTLRCSPISGHKSVSWYQQVLGQGPQFIFQYYEKEERGRGNFPDRFSARQFPNYSSELNVNALLLGDSALYLCASSLVGSGTYEQYFGPGTRLTVT.

In the case of this clone: This same CDR3 is encoded by further DNA sequences in the sample. V usage is TRBV19 and J usage is TRBJ1-2, with a tentative D call TRBD1 (6 bases). Germline values: CDR1 LNHDA, CDR2 SQIVND (reference sequence). There are 12 residues in the CDR3. Trimming cost V 5 bases and J 4 bases, with 8 bases left between them. CDR3 region: CASSQGFYGYTF. The CDR3 coding sequence is TGTGCCAGTAGTCAGGGGTTCTATGGCTACACCTTC.

This clone was counted between two and nine times. This chain uses TRBV18 with TRBJ2-7, with 8 bases lining up with TRBD1. CDR1 and CDR2 (germline): KGHSH, LQKENI. After removal of 5 bases from V and 0 bases from J, the junction contained 3 bases not matched to a gene. There are 14 residues in the CDR3. This chain's CDR3 is CASSFGQGSYEQYF. DNA of the CDR3: TGTGCCAGCTCATTCGGACAGGGCTCCTACGAGCAGTACTTC.

The chain recombines TRBV11-2 with TRBJ1-4; the D gene is possibly TRBD1 (5 bases). This CDR3 is built from 14 residues. CDR1 is SGHAT and CDR2 is FQNNGV in the germline V gene. V shed 10 bases and J shed 2 bases, with 14 bases lying between them. CDR3 region: CANPQGVTNEKLFF. Here the CDR3 DNA reads TGTGCCAACCCCCAGGGTGTCACTAATGAAAAACTGTTTTTT. Combining the CDR3 with reference TRBV11-2 and TRBJ1-4 gives the whole variable domain EAGVAQSPRYKIIEKRQSVAFWCNPISGHATLYWYQQILGQGPKLLIQFQNNGVVDDSQLPKDRFSAERLKGVDSTLKIQPAKLEDSAVYLCANPQGVTNEKLFFGSGTQLSVL.

This clone showed up just a few times. The chain couples TRBV6-5 to TRBJ2-2, with D perhaps matching TRBD1 (5 bases). Trimming took off 6 bases at V and 6 bases at J, with 11 bases between the two ends. The germline gives CDR1 MNHEY, CDR2 SVGAGI. The CDR3 length is 13 residues. CDR3 nucleotide sequence: TGTGCCAGCAGCCGCAGGGCGGCCGGGGAGCTGTTTTTT. As protein: CASSRRAAGELFF.

The V call is TRBV11-2, the J call TRBJ1-2; 9 nucleotides line up with TRBD1. The CDR3 length is 15 residues. The V gene end was trimmed by 5 bases and the J gene end by 5 bases; junction bases not matched to a gene: 9. CDR1 and CDR2 from the germline V gene are SGHAT and FQNNGV. The CDR3 region has the DNA TGTGCCAGCAGCCCACTGGGGGACAGGGAGTATGGCTACACCTTC. It yields the protein CASSPLGDREYGYTF. The full variable domain, in which reference TRBV11-2 and TRBJ1-2 provide the parts outside the CDR3, is EAGVAQSPRYKIIEKRQSVAFWCNPISGHATLYWYQQILGQGPKLLIQFQNNGVVDDSQLPKDRFSAERLKGVDSTLKIQPAKLEDSAVYLCASSPLGDREYGYTFGSGTRLTVV.

The chain combines TRBV2 with TRBJ2-7; 9 bases match TRBD2. This CDR3 comprises 14 residues. The trim removed 4 bases at V and 1 base at J, leaving 2 bases unmatched. Germline loops: CDR1 SNHLY, CDR2 FYNNEI. CDR3 loop: CASSATSGSYEQYF. The CDR3 region has the DNA TGTGCCAGCAGTGCGACTAGCGGTTCCTACGAGCAGTACTTC.

J is TRBJ1-1 and V is TRBV27, with 9 positions matching TRBD1. Trimming took 5 bases from V and 3 from J; bases not matched to a gene: 13. The germline V gene has CDR1 MNHEY and CDR2 SMNVEV (reference sequence). The CDR3 covers 17 residues. The CDR3 DNA is TGTGCCAGCAGTCCGGGACAGGGTATCGGTTTGGACACTGAAGCTTTCTTT. Translating it yields CASSPGQGIGLDTEAFF.

V gene TRBV5-5 combines with J gene TRBJ1-4; D call uncertain. Germline V CDR1 and CDR2: SGHKS, YYEKEE (reference sequence). CDR3 length equals 16 residues. The V gene lost 4 bases and the J gene lost 4 bases, with 17 bases spanning the gap. The CDR3 protein is CASSVVNVRLNEKLFF. In DNA, the CDR3 is TGTGCCAGCAGCGTCGTAAATGTCAGGCTTAATGAAAAACTGTTTTTT.

A single count supports this clone. The genes are TRBV3-1 (or the pseudogene TRBV3-2) and TRBJ2-3; unclear D gene. The germline CDR1 and CDR2 sequences are LGHDT and YNNKEL (reference sequence). V was trimmed by 2 bases and J by 6 bases, leaving 12 bases between them. The CDR3 runs 14 residues. CDR3 sequence (DNA): TGTGCCAGCAGCCAATCACAGAAGGTGGATACGCAGTATTTT. Protein sequence: CASSQSQKVDTQYF.

The V gene is TRBV28, the J gene TRBJ2-1, with TRBD1 matching 11 bases. The CDR3 sequence is 15 residues long. The V segment lost 2 bases and the J segment 7 bases; nucleotides outside the gene matches: 4. Per the germline V gene, CDR1 is MDHEN and CDR2 is SYDVKM. The CDR3 protein is CASSLADRGLNEQFF. As DNA, the CDR3 is TGTGCCAGCAGTTTAGCGGACAGGGGGCTGAATGAGCAGTTCTTC.

V and J are TRBV5-1 and TRBJ2-1; tentative D call: TRBD1 (6 bases). This CDR3 contains 14 residues. Trimming removed 4 bases from V and 4 bases from J, with 12 bases in between. Germline CDR1 and CDR2: SGHRS and YFSETQ. The CDR3 DNA sequence: TGCGCCAGCAGCGTCTCGACAGGTTACAATGAGCAGTTCTTC. Its translation is CASSVSTGYNEQFF.

The chain carries TRBV7-2 and TRBJ2-1, with D perhaps matching TRBD1 (6 bases). V lost 2 bases and J 7 bases, leaving 21 bases between the germline ends. The CDR3 length is 17 residues. Germline V lookup: CDR1 SGHTA, CDR2 FQGNSA. The CDR3 DNA follows: TGTGCCAGCAGCTTAAACAGGGCCTCCGATTCCCTGAATGAGCAGTTCTTC. Residues: CASSLNRASDSLNEQFF.

The chain has TRBV27 and TRBJ1-6; D not certain. The germline CDR1 and CDR2 sequences are MNHEY and SMNVEV (reference sequence). The CDR3 spans 16 residues. V dropped 1 base and J dropped 5 bases, with 12 bases sitting between them. The CDR3: CASSLWERVNNSPLHF. In DNA, the CDR3 is TGTGCCAGCAGTTTATGGGAGAGGGTAAATAATTCACCCCTCCACTTT.

The rearrangement uses TRBV5-4 and TRBJ1-3; D is possibly TRBD1 (5 bases). The length of the CDR3 is 16 residues. In germline, CDR1 is SGHNT, CDR2 YYREEE (reference sequence). V shed 4 bases and J shed 4 bases, with 18 bases lying between them. The CDR3 sequence is CASSRPGSVEGNTIYF. The CDR3 bases are TGTGCCAGCAGCCGTCCAGGGTCTGTCGAGGGAAACACCATATATTTT.

V usage is TRBV7-2 and J usage is TRBJ2-5; D is uncertain. Trimming shortened V by 3 bases and J by 5 bases, and 4 bases separated the two germline ends. CDR1 and CDR2 (germline): SGHTA, FQGNSA. The CDR3 is 11 residues long. The CDR3 DNA sequence: TGTGCCAGCAGCTTCAGGGAGACCCAGTACTTC. Translating it yields CASSFRETQYF.